This TCR beta chain derives from a study of breast tumors, draining lymph nodes, adjacent tissues. Axillary draining lymph nodes of breast cancer patients supplied the node samples. One entry per CDR3 protein, called by TCRdb with MiXCR from the multiplex PCR reads. The sample lists approximately 200,000 distinct CDR3 sequences; around a third were seen once. Losses at the gene ends were 2 bases for V and 0 bases for J; bases not matched to a gene: 4. The CDR3 totals 17 residues. CDR1 is MDHEN and CDR2 is SYDVKM in the germline V gene. Whole-study findings and limits: Tumor and nontumor repertoires were significantly more similar in luminal-like than in basal-like breast cancer. Findings are consistent with lymph node origin and intratumoral expansion of most tumor T cells. Compared with lymph nodes, tumors were less diverse; compared with nontumor tissue, more.

Remarks on this clonotype: Its antigen is unknown.

The source of this sequence is a female donor with breast cancer. Some clones in this sample may be carry-over from other donors' samples. The sequencing input was axillary lymph node tissue. The V call is TRBV28, the J call TRBJ1-3, with 10 bases fitting TRBD1. In DNA, the CDR3 is TGTGCCAGCAGTTTAGGGACAGGGGTTCACTCTGGAAACACCATATATTTT. Its protein product is CASSLGTGVHSGNTIYF.